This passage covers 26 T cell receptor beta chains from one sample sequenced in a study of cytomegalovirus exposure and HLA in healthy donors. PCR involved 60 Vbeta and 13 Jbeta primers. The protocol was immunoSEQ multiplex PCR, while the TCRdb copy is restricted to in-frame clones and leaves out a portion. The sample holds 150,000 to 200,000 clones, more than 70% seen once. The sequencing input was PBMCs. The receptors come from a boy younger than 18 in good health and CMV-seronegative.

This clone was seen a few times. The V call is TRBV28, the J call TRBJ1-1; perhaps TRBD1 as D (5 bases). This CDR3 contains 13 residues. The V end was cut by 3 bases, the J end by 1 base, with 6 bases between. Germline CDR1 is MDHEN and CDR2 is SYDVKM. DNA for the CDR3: TGTGCCAGCAGTTTCGGGGGGAACACTGAAGCTTTCTTT. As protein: CASSFGGNTEAFF. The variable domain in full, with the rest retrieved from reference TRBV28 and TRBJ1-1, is DVKVTQSSRYLVKRTGEKVFLECVQDMDHENMFWYRQDPGLGLRLIYFSYDVKMKEKGDIPEGYSVSREKKERFSLILESASTNQTSMYLCASSFGGNTEAFFGQGTRLTVV.

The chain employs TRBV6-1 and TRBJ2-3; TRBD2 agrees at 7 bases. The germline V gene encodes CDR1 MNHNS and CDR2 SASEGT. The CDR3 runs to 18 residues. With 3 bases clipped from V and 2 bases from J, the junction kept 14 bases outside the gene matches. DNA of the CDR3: TGTGCCAGCAGTGAGGATCGGGCGGGGGACTATTACACAGATACGCAGTATTTT. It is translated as CASSEDRAGDYYTDTQYF.

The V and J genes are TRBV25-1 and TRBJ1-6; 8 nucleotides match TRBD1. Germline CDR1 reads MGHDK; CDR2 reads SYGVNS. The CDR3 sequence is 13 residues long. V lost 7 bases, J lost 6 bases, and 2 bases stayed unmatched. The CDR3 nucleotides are TGTGCCAGCACCGGACAGGGTAATTCACCCCTCCACTTT. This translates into CASTGQGNSPLHF.

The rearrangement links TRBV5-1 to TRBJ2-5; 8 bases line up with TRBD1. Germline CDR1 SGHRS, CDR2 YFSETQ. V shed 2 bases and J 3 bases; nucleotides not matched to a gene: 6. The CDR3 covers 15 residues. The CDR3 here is CASSLRTGGEETQYF. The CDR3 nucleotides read TGCGCCAGCAGCTTAAGAACAGGGGGTGAAGAGACCCAGTACTTC.

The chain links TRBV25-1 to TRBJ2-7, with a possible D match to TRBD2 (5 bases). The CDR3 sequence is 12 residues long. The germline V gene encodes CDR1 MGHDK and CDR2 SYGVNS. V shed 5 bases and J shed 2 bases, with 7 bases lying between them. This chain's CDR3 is CASSRGPYEQYF. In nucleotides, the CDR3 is TGTGCCAGCAGTCGCGGGCCCTACGAGCAGTACTTC.

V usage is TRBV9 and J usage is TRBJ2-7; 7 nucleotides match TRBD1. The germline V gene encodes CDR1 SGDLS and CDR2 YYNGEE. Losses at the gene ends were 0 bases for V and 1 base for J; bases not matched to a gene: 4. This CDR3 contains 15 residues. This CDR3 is CASSVEPGQSYEQYF. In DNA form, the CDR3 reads TGTGCCAGCAGCGTAGAACCGGGACAGTCCTACGAGCAGTACTTC.

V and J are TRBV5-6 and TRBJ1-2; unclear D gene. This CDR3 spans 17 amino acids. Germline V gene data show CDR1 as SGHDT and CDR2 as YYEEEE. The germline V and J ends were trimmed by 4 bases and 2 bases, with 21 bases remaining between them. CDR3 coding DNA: TGTGCCAGCAGCAACCGCCTTGAAGCGCTCTTCAACTATGGCTACACCTTC. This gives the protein CASSNRLEALFNYGYTF.

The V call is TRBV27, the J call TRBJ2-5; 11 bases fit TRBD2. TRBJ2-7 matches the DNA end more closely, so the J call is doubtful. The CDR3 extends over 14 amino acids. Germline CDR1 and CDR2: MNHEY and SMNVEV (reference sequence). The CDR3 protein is CASSLKLAGVEQYF. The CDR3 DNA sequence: TGTGCCAGCAGTTTGAAACTAGCGGGAGTCGAGCAGTACTTC.

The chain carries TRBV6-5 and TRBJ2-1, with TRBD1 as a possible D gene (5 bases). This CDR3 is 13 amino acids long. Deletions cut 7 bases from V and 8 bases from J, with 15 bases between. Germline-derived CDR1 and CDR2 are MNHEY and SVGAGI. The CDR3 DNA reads TGTGCCAGCAAGCAGGGAAATCGATATGAGCAGTTCTTC. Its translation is CASKQGNRYEQFF.

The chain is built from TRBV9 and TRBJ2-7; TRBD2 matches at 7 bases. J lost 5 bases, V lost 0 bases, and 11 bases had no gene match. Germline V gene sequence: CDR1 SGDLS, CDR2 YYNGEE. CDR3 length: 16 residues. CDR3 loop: CASSVGLGSGYDEQYF. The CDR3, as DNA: TGTGCCAGCAGCGTAGGTCTGGGTAGCGGGTACGACGAGCAGTACTTC.

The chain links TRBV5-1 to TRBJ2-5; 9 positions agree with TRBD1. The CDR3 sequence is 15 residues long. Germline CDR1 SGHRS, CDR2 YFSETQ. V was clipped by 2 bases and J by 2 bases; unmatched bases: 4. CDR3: CASSFRTGEQETQYF. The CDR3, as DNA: TGCGCCAGCAGCTTCCGGACAGGGGAACAAGAGACCCAGTACTTC. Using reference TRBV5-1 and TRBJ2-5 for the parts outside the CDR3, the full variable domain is KAGVTQTPRYLIKTRGQQVTLSCSPISGHRSVSWYQQTPGQGLQFLFEYFSETQRNKGNFPGRFSGRQFSNSRSEMNVSTLELGDSALYLCASSFRTGEQETQYFGPGTRLLVL.

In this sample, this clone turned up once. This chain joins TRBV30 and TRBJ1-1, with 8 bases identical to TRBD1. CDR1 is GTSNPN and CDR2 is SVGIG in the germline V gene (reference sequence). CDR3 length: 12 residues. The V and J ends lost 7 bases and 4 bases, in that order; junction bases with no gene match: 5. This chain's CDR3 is CALMTGVTEAFF. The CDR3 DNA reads TGTGCCTTGATGACAGGGGTCACTGAAGCTTTCTTT.

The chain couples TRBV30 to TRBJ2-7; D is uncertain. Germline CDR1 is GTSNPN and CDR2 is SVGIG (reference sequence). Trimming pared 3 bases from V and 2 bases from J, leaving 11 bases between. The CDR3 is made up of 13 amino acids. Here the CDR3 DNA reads TGTGCCTGGAGGGCAGGCCATACCTACGAGCAGTACTTC. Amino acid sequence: CAWRAGHTYEQYF.

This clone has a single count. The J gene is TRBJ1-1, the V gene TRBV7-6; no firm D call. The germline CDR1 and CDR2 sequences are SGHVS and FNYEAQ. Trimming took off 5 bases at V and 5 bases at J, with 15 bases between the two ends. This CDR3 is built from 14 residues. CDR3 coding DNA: TGTGCCAGCAGCCTTTGGGAGGGAGATACTGAAGCTTTCTTT. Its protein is CASSLWEGDTEAFF.

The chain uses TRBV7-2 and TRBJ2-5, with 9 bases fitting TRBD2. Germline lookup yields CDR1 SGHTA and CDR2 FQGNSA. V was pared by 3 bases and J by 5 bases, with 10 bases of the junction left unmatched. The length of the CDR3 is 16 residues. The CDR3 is CASSLGRSGGVETQYF. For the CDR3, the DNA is TGTGCCAGCAGCTTGGGGCGTAGCGGGGGCGTGGAGACCCAGTACTTC.

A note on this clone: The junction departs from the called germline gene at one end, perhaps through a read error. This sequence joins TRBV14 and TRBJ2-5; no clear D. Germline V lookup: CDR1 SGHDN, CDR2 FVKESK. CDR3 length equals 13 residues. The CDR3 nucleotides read TGTGCCAGCAGTCAAGACTACCAAGAGACCCAGTACTTC. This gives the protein CASSQDYQETQYF.

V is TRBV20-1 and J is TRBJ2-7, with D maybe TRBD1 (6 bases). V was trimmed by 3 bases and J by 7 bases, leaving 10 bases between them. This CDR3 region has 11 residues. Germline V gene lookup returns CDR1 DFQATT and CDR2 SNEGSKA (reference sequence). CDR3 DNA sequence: TGCAGTGCTAGTACAGGGCGGGAGCAGTACTTC. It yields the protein CSASTGREQYF.

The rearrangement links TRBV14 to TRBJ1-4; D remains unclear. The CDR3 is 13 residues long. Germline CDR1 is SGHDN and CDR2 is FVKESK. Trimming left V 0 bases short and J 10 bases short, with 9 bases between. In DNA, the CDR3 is TGTGCCAGCAGCCAAGAGCATATCGGAAAACTGTTTTTT. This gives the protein CASSQEHIGKLFF.

The CDR3 loop reads CASSSFNRLNEKLFF. The CDR3 DNA sequence: TGTGCCAGCAGTTCGTTTAACCGACTGAATGAAAAACTGTTTTTT. This chain uses TRBV6-5 with TRBJ1-4; D remains ambiguous. From germline, CDR1 is MNHEY and CDR2 SVGAGI. There are 15 residues in the CDR3. The V end lost 4 bases, the J end lost 5 bases, and 14 bases lay between the germline ends.

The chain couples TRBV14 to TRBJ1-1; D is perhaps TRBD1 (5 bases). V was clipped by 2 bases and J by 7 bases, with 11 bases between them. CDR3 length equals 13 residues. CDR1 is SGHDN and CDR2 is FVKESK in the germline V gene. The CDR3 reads CASSQWRGGEAFF. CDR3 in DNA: TGTGCCAGCAGCCAATGGCGGGGCGGTGAAGCTTTCTTT.

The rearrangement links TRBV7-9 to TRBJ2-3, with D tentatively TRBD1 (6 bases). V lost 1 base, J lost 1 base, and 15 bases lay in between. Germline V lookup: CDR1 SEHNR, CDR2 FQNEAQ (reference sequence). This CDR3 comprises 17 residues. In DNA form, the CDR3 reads TGTGCCAGCAGCTTAGTGGGGGCCGGGCCCGGCACAGATACGCAGTATTTT. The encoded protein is CASSLVGAGPGTDTQYF.

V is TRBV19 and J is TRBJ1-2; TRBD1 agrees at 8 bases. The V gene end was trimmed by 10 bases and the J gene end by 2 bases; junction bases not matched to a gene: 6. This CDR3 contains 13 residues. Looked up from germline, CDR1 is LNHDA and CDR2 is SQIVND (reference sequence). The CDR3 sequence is CATPDRENYGYTF. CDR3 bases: TGTGCCACCCCGGACAGGGAGAACTATGGCTACACCTTC.

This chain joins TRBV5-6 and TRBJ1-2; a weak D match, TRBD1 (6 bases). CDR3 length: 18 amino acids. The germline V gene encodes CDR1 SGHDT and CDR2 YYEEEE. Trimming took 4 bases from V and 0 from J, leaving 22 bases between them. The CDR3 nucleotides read TGTGCCAGCAGCCTACCACCGACAGGCTTAGTAGCTAACTATGGCTACACCTTC. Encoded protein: CASSLPPTGLVANYGYTF. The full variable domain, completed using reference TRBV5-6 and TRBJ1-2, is DAGVTQSPTHLIKTRGQQVTLRCSPKSGHDTVSWYQQALGQGPQFIFQYYEEEERQRGNFPDRFSGHQFPNYSSELNVNALLLGDSALYLCASSLPPTGLVANYGYTFGSGTRLTVV.

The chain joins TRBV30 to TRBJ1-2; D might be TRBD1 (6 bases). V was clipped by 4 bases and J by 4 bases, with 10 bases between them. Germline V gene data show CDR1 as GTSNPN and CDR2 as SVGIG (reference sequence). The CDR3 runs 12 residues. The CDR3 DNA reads TGTGCCTGGACAGGGGTCGGCTATGGCTACACCTTC. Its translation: CAWTGVGYGYTF.

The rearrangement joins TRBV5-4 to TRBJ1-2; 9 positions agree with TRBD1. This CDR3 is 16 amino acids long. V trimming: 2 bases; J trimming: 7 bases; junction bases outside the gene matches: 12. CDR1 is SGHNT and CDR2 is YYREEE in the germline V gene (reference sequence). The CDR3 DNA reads TGTGCCAGCAGCTTTATCACTCAGACAGGGGGTGGTGGCTACACCTTC. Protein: CASSFITQTGGGGYTF.

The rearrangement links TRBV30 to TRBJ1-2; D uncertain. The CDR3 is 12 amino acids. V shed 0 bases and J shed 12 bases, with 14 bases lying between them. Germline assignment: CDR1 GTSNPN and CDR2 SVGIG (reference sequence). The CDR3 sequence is CAWSVLGRVNTF. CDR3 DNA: TGTGCCTGGAGTGTACTGGGGAGGGTAAACACCTTC.